Each of the 17 T cell receptor beta chains below was sequenced from the same sample in a study of human T cells and chemical hapten exposure. From the RACE reads, TCRdb called clonotypes with MiXCR, one entry per CDR3 protein. The sample yields about 120,000 distinct CDR3 sequences, 12% seen once. Time point denoted: patch test 1, 2 weeks after DPC sensitization. Treatment denoted: therapeutic diphenylcyclopropenone sensitization with weekly scalp DPC. Sequences were derived from whole blood, sampled in connection with sensitization to the hapten diphenylcyclopropenone (DPC). These receptors all stem from a woman in her 50s with alopecia areata. Some clones in this sample may be carry-over from other donors' samples.

This clonotype is labeled medium-sized. The gene calls are TRBV28 and TRBJ2-3; TRBD2 matches 7 bases. Germline CDR1 MDHEN, CDR2 SYDVKM. V dropped 6 bases and J dropped 5; count of bases not matched to a gene: 8. This CDR3 has 14 residues. As DNA, the CDR3 is TGTGCCAGCAGGCCGGGGAGGGTAGGAGATACGCAGTATTTT. Amino acid sequence: CASRPGRVGDTQYF.

This clonotype was counted only a few times. The chain uses TRBV12-3 or TRBV12-4 and TRBJ2-2; possibly TRBD2 for D (6 bases). The CDR3 sequence is 14 residues long. Trimming took off 6 bases at V and 5 bases at J, with 13 bases between the two ends. The CDR3 DNA reads TGTGCCAGCAGGCGGGGAAGACGAACCGGGGAGCTGTTTTTT. Amino acids: CASRRGRRTGELFF.

This clonotype occurred a few times. This sequence joins TRBV25-1 and TRBJ1-6; TRBD1 matches 8 bases. Germline CDR1 and CDR2: MGHDK and SYGVNS. J lost 10 bases, V lost 2 bases, and 19 bases had no gene match. The CDR3 runs 19 residues. The DNA of the CDR3 is TGTGCCAGCAGTGAAGACAGGGGAATAGGCGGGGGTCGGCGATCACCCCTCCACTTT. This codes for CASSEDRGIGGGRRSPLHF.

This clonotype was detected many times. The chain combines TRBV6-2 or TRBV6-3 with TRBJ1-2, with 7 bases matching TRBD1. The ends lost 3 bases at V and 4 bases at J; junction bases unmatched: 11. Germline values: CDR1 MNHEY, CDR2 SVGEGT. CDR3 length equals 16 residues. The CDR3 bases are TGTGCCAGCAGTTATCCGGATCTGGGACAGATCTATGGCTACACCTTC. Protein sequence: CASSYPDLGQIYGYTF.

The chain links TRBV4-2 to TRBJ2-1; 10 bases match TRBD2. The CDR3 contains 15 residues. The junction had 10 bases not matched to a gene; V was cut back by 5 bases and J by 9 bases. CDR1 is LGHNA, CDR2 YNFKEQ, per germline. CDR3 sequence reads: CASSAPNSGRTEQFF. The CDR3 region has the DNA TGTGCCAGCAGCGCCCCGAATAGCGGGAGGACTGAGCAGTTCTTC.

This clonotype was seen more than once but under ten times. V is TRBV5-1 and J is TRBJ2-7; TRBD2 agrees at 8 bases. Germline values: CDR1 SGHRS, CDR2 YFSETQ. With 0 bases clipped from V and 4 bases from J, the junction kept 9 bases outside the gene matches. The CDR3 is 16 amino acids. Written as DNA, the CDR3 is TGCGCCAGCAGCTTGGTGGGAGCGGGAGAATCATACGAGCAGTACTTC. Amino acids: CASSLVGAGESYEQYF.

About this clonotype itself: A much larger clone lies one base from this, so it may be a read error. As the CDR3 is not closed by the conserved phenylalanine or tryptophan, this likely results from a read error. The V call is TRBV18, the J call TRBJ1-1; D call uncertain. Germline V lookup: CDR1 KGHSH, CDR2 LQKENI. The V end was cut by 0 bases, the J end by 0 bases, with 8 bases between. The length of the CDR3 is 15 residues. CDR3 coding DNA: TGTGCCAGCTCACCACCGTCCAGGCTGAACACTGAAGCTTTCTCT. It is translated as CASSPPSRLNTEAFS.

This clonotype was recorded many times. The rearrangement joins TRBV5-1 to TRBJ1-1; 8 bases fit TRBD1. The CDR3 length is 14 residues. Germline V gene lookup returns CDR1 SGHRS and CDR2 YFSETQ. J was trimmed by 5 bases and V by 3 bases; bases with no gene match: 6. CDR3 DNA sequence: TGCGCCAGCAGCTCCGGGACAGGCGGGACTGAAGCTTTCTTT. Translating it yields CASSSGTGGTEAFF.

This clonotype turned up a few times. This CDR3 reads CASRRGQSSYEQYF. The CDR3 DNA follows: TGTGCCAGCAGGAGAGGACAGAGCTCCTACGAGCAGTACTTC. This sequence joins TRBV2 and TRBJ2-7, with a weak D call TRBD1 (6 bases). Germline V gene data show CDR1 as SNHLY and CDR2 as FYNNEI. CDR3 length: 14 residues. Trimming pared 6 bases from V and 0 bases from J, leaving 12 bases between.

Many counts were recorded for this clonotype. This chain links TRBV20-1 with TRBJ1-1, with D uncertain. V shed 3 bases and J shed 1 base, with 15 bases lying between them. Germline V gene data show CDR1 as DFQATT and CDR2 as SNEGSKA (reference sequence). The CDR3 is 15 amino acids. CDR3 protein: CSASRFSRGNTEAFF. For the CDR3, the DNA is TGCAGTGCTAGTCGTTTCAGTCGGGGGAACACTGAAGCTTTCTTT.

This clonotype was seen more than once but under ten times. The chain carries TRBV7-9 and TRBJ2-2; no clear D. CDR3 size: 17 residues. From germline, CDR1 is SEHNR and CDR2 FQNEAQ (reference sequence). V was pared by 3 bases and J by 7 bases, with 21 bases between. Here the CDR3 DNA reads TGTGCCAGCAGCTTTCGTCCTCAGCCCTCCCACCTCGGGGAGCTGTTTTTT. Translated, it gives CASSFRPQPSHLGELFF.

This clonotype was observed at least ten times. The V call is TRBV2, the J call TRBJ1-1; D ambiguous. The CDR3 has 16 amino acids. Germline V gene sequence: CDR1 SNHLY, CDR2 FYNNEI. The germline V and J ends were trimmed by 2 bases and 3 bases, with 16 bases remaining between them. The CDR3 DNA reads as TGTGCCAGCAGTGAAAGCTTTCGGCTCGGGGACACTGAAGCTTTCTTT. This codes for CASSESFRLGDTEAFF.

About this clonotype: This sequence may be a read error, since a much larger clone differs from it by one base. The chain combines TRBV7-2 with TRBJ1-5; a possible D gene is TRBD1 (6 bases). The CDR3 is 15 residues long. V lost 8 bases and J 7 bases, leaving 21 bases between the germline ends. The V gene's germline CDR1 is SGHTA and CDR2 FQGNSA. In DNA, the CDR3 is TGTGCCAGCGGCCCAAGCGGGGGGGGCGGACAGCCCCAGCATTTT. Protein product: CASGPSGGGGQPQHF.

This chain connects TRBV29-1 to TRBJ2-1; D tentatively reads TRBD1 or TRBD2 (6 bases each). Looked up from germline, CDR1 is SQVTM and CDR2 is ANQGSEA. Trimming cost V 3 bases and J 6 bases, with 9 bases left between them. The CDR3 sequence is 12 residues long. CDR3 in DNA: TGCAGCGTTGAGGGGGGCCCCAATGAGCAGTTCTTC. It is translated as CSVEGGPNEQFF.

Notes on this clonotype: Germline is not matched at one junction end, which may reflect a read error. This chain uses TRBV27 with TRBJ2-4; 16 nucleotides agree with TRBD2. The germline V gene encodes CDR1 MNHEY and CDR2 SMNVEV (reference sequence). The CDR3 loop spans 13 amino acids. The CDR3 coding sequence is TGTGCCAGCAGTTCGGGACTAGCGGGAGGGCCGGTCTTC. It specifies CASSSGLAGGPVF.

A word on this clonotype: A much larger clone differs by one base, so this may be a read error. This chain uses TRBV11-3 with TRBJ1-5; a possible D gene is TRBD1 (5 bases). Trimming removed 3 bases at V and 5 bases at J, with 14 bases between. The CDR3 is made up of 15 amino acids. Per the germline V gene, CDR1 is SGHNT and CDR2 is YENEEA. The CDR3 loop is CASSFIQVEHQPQHF. The DNA of the CDR3 is TGTGCCAGCAGCTTTATACAGGTAGAACATCAGCCCCAGCATTTT.

This clonotype was counted ten times or more. This rearrangement joins TRBV7-8 to TRBJ2-6; D unclear. V was cut by 2 bases and J by 2 bases, with 10 bases left in between. The germline V gene has CDR1 SGHVS and CDR2 FQNEAQ. The CDR3 is 16 amino acids. CDR3 protein: CASSLLRPTGANVLTF. The CDR3 DNA follows: TGTGCCAGCAGCTTACTTCGACCTACTGGGGCCAACGTCCTGACTTTC.